This T cell receptor beta chain comes out of a study of blood T cell repertoires in COVID-19. About the research overall: Sample material is recorded as cDNA or gDNA derived from T cells, B-cell-depleted T cells, or PBMCs.

Cohort placement rested on clinical history that participants reported themselves. The authors' processing: How many nucleated cells were present was estimated from reference gene primer amplification. Clones were read by immunoSEQ multiplex PCR, and TCRdb kept only the in-frame ones, dropping some. V and J calls and clone size are as listed in that table; D and trimming were resolved from the DNA. The table records hundreds of thousands of clones, around 91% of them present only once. This receptor was identified in a woman in her forties who had recovered from COVID-19. The specimen sequenced was PBMCs or T cells enriched from blood (not recorded which).

CDR3 DNA sequence: TGTGCCAGCAGCCACACCCCAGATACGCAGTATTTT. Protein: CASSHTPDTQYF. The chain has TRBV7-2 and TRBJ2-3; D is undetermined. V was cut by 5 bases and J by 4 bases, with 7 bases left in between. The CDR3 spans 12 residues. Germline-derived CDR1 and CDR2 are SGHTA and FQGNSA.